These 4 T cell receptor beta chains were all obtained from the same sample, sequenced in a study of T cell changes during pregnancy in multiple sclerosis. Profiled with immunoSEQ multiplex PCR; TCRdb holds only in-frame clones, not every one. The data contain 35,000 to 55,000 clones, roughly 92% of them seen just once; the ten biggest clones take up 1% to 1.5%. What was sequenced was peripheral blood. Receptor source: a female donor with multiple sclerosis, enrolled in a pregnancy study.

The V gene is TRBV19, the J gene TRBJ1-2, with 8 bases matching TRBD1. Germline CDR1 is LNHDA and CDR2 is SQIVND (reference sequence). V shed 3 bases, J shed 2 bases, and the junction held 5 bases outside the gene matches. The CDR3 length is 15 residues. CDR3 DNA: TGTGCCAGTAGTATGAGAGGGACAGGAAACTATGGCTACACCTTC. It specifies CASSMRGTGNYGYTF.

This chain uses TRBV4-1 with TRBJ1-4; D may be TRBD1 (5 bases). This CDR3 spans 16 amino acids. Trimming cost V 1 base and J 4 bases, with 13 bases left between them. Germline lookup yields CDR1 MGHRA and CDR2 YSYEKL. The CDR3 nucleotides are TGCGCCAGCAGCCAAGTAGGCGGGACCGGTAATGAAAAACTGTTTTTT. Its translation: CASSQVGGTGNEKLFF.

The CDR3 loop reads CAITTGEFGQAFF. The CDR3, as DNA: TGTGCCATCACGACAGGGGAATTCGGTCAGGCTTTCTTT. The chain uses TRBV10-3 and TRBJ1-1, with 8 bases that match TRBD1. The CDR3 is 13 residues long. CDR1 ENHRY and CDR2 SYGVKD come from the germline V gene. J lost 11 bases, V lost 7 bases, and 12 bases had no gene match.

This CDR3 is CASSGGLNTEAFF. In DNA form, the CDR3 reads TGCGCCAGCAGCGGAGGGTTGAACACTGAAGCTTTCTTT. J is TRBJ1-1 and V is TRBV5-1; no firm D call. Germline lookup yields CDR1 SGHRS and CDR2 YFSETQ. The CDR3 runs to 13 residues. Trimming took off 4 bases at V and 0 bases at J, with 7 bases between the two ends.